The 16 T cell receptor beta chains below were found in one sample sequenced in a study of blood T cell repertoires in COVID-19. The protocol was immunoSEQ multiplex PCR, while the TCRdb copy is restricted to in-frame clones and leaves out a portion. The table shows roughly 200,000 clones, with approximately 80% occurring only once. Specimen: peripheral blood. Every receptor here comes from a woman between 40 and 50 years old with COVID-19, enrolled during active disease.

V gene TRBV18 combines with J gene TRBJ1-4; D is undetermined. The CDR3 spans 15 residues. Trimming stripped 3 bases from V and 6 bases from J, with 14 bases between. Looked up from germline, CDR1 is KGHSH and CDR2 is LQKENI. CDR3 sequence reads: CASSPVPFPDEKLFF. In nucleotides, the CDR3 is TGTGCCAGCTCACCCGTACCCTTCCCGGATGAAAAACTGTTTTTT. Using reference TRBV18 and TRBJ1-4 for the parts outside the CDR3, the full variable domain is NAGVMQNPRHLVRRRGQEARLRCSPMKGHSHVYWYRQLPEEGLKFMVYLQKENIIDESGMPKERFSAEFPKEGPSILRIQQVVRGDSAAYFCASSPVPFPDEKLFFGSGTQLSVL.

The gene calls are TRBV28 and TRBJ2-1; TRBD2 might be the D (5 bases). Germline lookup yields CDR1 MDHEN and CDR2 SYDVKM. The CDR3 has 14 residues. V shed 7 bases and J shed 4 bases, with 14 bases lying between them. CDR3 region: CASITPLGYNEQFF. DNA for the CDR3: TGTGCCAGCATAACCCCACTAGGGTACAATGAGCAGTTCTTC.

J is TRBJ2-5 and V is TRBV10-1; TRBD2 matches at 7 bases. With V trimmed by 5 bases and J by 1 base, 1 base remained unmatched. The CDR3 totals 13 residues. Looked up from germline, CDR1 is WNHNN and CDR2 is SYGVQD (reference sequence). In nucleotides, the CDR3 is TGCGCCAGCAGTTCTAGCGGCCAAGAGACCCAGTACTTC. This sequence encodes CASSSSGQETQYF.

This chain connects TRBV7-9 to TRBJ1-2; TRBD1 might be the D (6 bases). Germline-derived CDR1 and CDR2 are SEHNR and FQNEAQ (reference sequence). The CDR3 consists of 14 residues. The germline V and J ends were trimmed by 5 bases and 2 bases, with 12 bases remaining between them. As DNA, the CDR3 is TGTGCCAGCAGCCCCCTGGGACAAAACTATGGCTACACCTTC. Encoded protein: CASSPLGQNYGYTF.

The chain carries TRBV4-2 and TRBJ2-7; TRBD2 matches 9 bases. After removal of 1 base from V and 2 bases from J, the junction contained 0 bases not matched to a gene. The CDR3 runs to 14 residues. Germline CDR1 LGHNA, CDR2 YNFKEQ. The CDR3 loop is CASSQGTSAYEQYF. Written as DNA, the CDR3 is TGTGCCAGCAGCCAAGGGACTAGCGCCTACGAGCAGTACTTC.

The chain recombines TRBV28 with TRBJ2-7, with 9 bases that match TRBD1. Trimming took 8 bases from V and 3 from J; bases not matched to a gene: 8. The CDR3 runs to 14 residues. Germline V gene sequence: CDR1 MDHEN, CDR2 SYDVKM. In nucleotides, the CDR3 is TGTGCCAGCTCCTGGGGACAGGGCTACTACGAGCAGTACTTC. It yields the protein CASSWGQGYYEQYF.

About this clone: Additional DNA sequences in this sample encode the identical CDR3. CDR3 bases: TGTGCCAGCAGCCGGGGGGGCAATCAGCCCCAGCATTTT. Amino acids: CASSRGGNQPQHF. This rearrangement joins TRBV3-1 (or the pseudogene TRBV3-2) to TRBJ1-5; tentative D call: TRBD1 (5 bases). In germline, CDR1 is LGHDT, CDR2 YNNKEL (reference sequence). V lost 4 bases and J lost 2, with 6 bases in between. The CDR3 contains 13 residues.

This chain connects TRBV9 to TRBJ2-1, with D perhaps matching TRBD2 (6 bases). The V end was cut by 2 bases, the J end by 4 bases, with 10 bases between. This CDR3 comprises 14 residues. CDR1 and CDR2 (germline): SGDLS, YYNGEE. CDR3 in DNA: TGTGCCAGCAGCGTCTCGGAGGGGTACAATGAGCAGTTCTTC. Amino acids: CASSVSEGYNEQFF.

This sequence joins TRBV2 and TRBJ1-4; D ambiguous. Germline-derived CDR1 and CDR2 are SNHLY and FYNNEI. V dropped 6 bases and J dropped 10 bases, with 15 bases sitting between them. The CDR3 totals 13 residues. The CDR3: CASRYTAEGKLFF. The CDR3 DNA is TGTGCCAGCAGGTACACCGCGGAGGGAAAACTGTTTTTT.

The chain is built from TRBV25-1 and TRBJ2-7; D unclear. The CDR3 is 11 residues long. The V gene's germline CDR1 is MGHDK and CDR2 SYGVNS. V was pared by 5 bases and J by 2 bases, with 4 bases between. CDR3 sequence: CASSQTYEQYF. CDR3 nucleotides: TGTGCCAGCAGTCAAACCTACGAGCAGTACTTC.

This clone was observed at least ten times. The chain links TRBV7-2 to TRBJ2-1; perhaps TRBD1 as D (6 bases). V lost 3 bases, J lost 3 bases, and 12 bases lay in between. Germline V gene sequence: CDR1 SGHTA, CDR2 FQGNSA. The CDR3 sequence is 15 residues long. Here the CDR3 reads CASSFSEGGYNEQFF. CDR3 in DNA: TGTGCCAGCAGCTTCAGTGAAGGGGGCTACAATGAGCAGTTCTTC.

The chain has TRBV7-9 and TRBJ1-6; TRBD1 agrees at 9 bases. V lost 5 bases, J lost 5 bases, and 1 base stayed unmatched. This CDR3 contains 14 residues. Germline CDR1 SEHNR, CDR2 FQNEAQ (reference sequence). The CDR3 region is CASSGDRDNSPLHF. The CDR3, as DNA: TGTGCCAGCAGCGGGGACAGGGATAATTCACCCCTCCACTTT.

Here the CDR3 reads CASSPPDKSLNNEQFF. The CDR3 bases are TGTGCCAGCTCACCACCGGACAAGAGCCTAAACAATGAGCAGTTCTTC. The chain links TRBV18 to TRBJ2-1; weak D call: TRBD1 (5 bases). V lost 0 bases and J 5 bases, leaving 14 bases between the germline ends. Looked up from germline, CDR1 is KGHSH and CDR2 is LQKENI. The CDR3 contains 16 residues.

In its sample, this clone was seen a few times. DNA of the CDR3: TGTGCCAGCAGCTTACAGTACGAGCAGTACTTC. Protein: CASSLQYEQYF. The rearrangement uses TRBV13 and TRBJ2-7, with D uncertain. This CDR3 contains 11 residues. Germline V CDR1 and CDR2: PRHDT, FYEKMQ (reference sequence). The V end lost 2 bases, the J end lost 4 bases, and 3 bases lay between the germline ends.

This clone was recorded a few times. This chain links TRBV5-1 with TRBJ1-2; perhaps TRBD1 as D (5 bases). Trimming shortened V by 2 bases and J by 2 bases, and 19 bases separated the two germline ends. The CDR3 covers 17 residues. Germline CDR1 and CDR2: SGHRS and YFSETQ. DNA for the CDR3: TGCGCCAGCAGCTTTCAGAGTCGGGGACGGGAGAACTATGGCTACACCTTC. It encodes CASSFQSRGRENYGYTF.

This clone was seen just once. CDR3 sequence reads: CASSGDRGTEAFF. As DNA, the CDR3 is TGTGCCAGCAGTGGGGACAGGGGCACTGAAGCTTTCTTT. V is TRBV2 and J is TRBJ1-1; 10 nucleotides agree with TRBD1. Germline V CDR1 and CDR2: SNHLY, FYNNEI. Unmatched junction bases numbered 0, after V lost 4 bases and J lost 4 bases. CDR3 size: 13 residues.